Below, one T cell receptor beta chain is given with its context. As processed by the authors: From reference gene primer amplification, estimates of nucleated cell counts were derived. Produced via immunoSEQ multiplex PCR; TCRdb's table is partial and in-frame only. V, J and clone size are those of that table, while D and trimming were read from the DNA. The table includes 200,000 to 250,000 clones, around 80% detected once. These data come from a study of blood T cell repertoires in COVID-19. CDR3 size: 14 residues. With V trimmed by 1 base and J by 12 bases, 6 bases remained unmatched. Germline V gene sequence: CDR1 SGHRS, CDR2 YFSETQ. Participants, about 18 to 90 years old, spanned about 26 US areas. Clinical history as reported by participants underpinned cohort assignment.

The clonotype comes from a man aged 25-45 years with acute COVID-19. The chain carries TRBV5-1 and TRBJ2-1, with 11 nucleotides matching TRBD2. Specimen: PBMCs or T cells enriched from blood (not recorded which). CDR3 loop: CASSLYSGGAGQFF. CDR3 coding DNA: TGCGCCAGCAGCTTGTATAGCGGGGGGGCCGGGCAGTTCTTC. The full variable domain, rest sourced from reference TRBV5-1 and TRBJ2-1, is KAGVTQTPRYLIKTRGQQVTLSCSPISGHRSVSWYQQTPGQGLQFLFEYFSETQRNKGNFPGRFSGRQFSNSRSEMNVSTLELGDSALYLCASSLYSGGAGQFFGPGTRLTVL.